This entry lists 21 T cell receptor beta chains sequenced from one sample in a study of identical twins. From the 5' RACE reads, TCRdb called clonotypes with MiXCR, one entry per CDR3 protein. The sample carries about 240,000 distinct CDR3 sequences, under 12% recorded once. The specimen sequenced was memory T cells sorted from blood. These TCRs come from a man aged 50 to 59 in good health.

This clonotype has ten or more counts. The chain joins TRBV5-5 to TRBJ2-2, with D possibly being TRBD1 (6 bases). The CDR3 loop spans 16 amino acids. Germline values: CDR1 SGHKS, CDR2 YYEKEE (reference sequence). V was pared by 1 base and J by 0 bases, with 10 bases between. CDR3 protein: CASSLFSGANTGELFF. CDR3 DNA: TGTGCCAGCAGCTTGTTTTCAGGGGCGAACACCGGGGAGCTGTTTTTT.

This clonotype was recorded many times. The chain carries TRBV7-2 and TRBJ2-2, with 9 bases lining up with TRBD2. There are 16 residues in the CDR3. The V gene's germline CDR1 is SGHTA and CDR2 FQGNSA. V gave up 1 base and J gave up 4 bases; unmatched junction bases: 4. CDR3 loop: CASSLVAGARTGELFF. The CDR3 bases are TGTGCCAGCAGCTTAGTAGCGGGGGCCCGCACCGGGGAGCTGTTTTTT.

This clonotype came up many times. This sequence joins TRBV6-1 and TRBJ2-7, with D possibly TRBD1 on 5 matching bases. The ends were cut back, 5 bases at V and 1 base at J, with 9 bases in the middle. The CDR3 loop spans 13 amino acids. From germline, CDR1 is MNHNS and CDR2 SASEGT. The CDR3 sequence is CASSKGKSYEQYF. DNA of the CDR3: TGTGCCAGCAGTAAGGGGAAATCCTACGAGCAGTACTTC.

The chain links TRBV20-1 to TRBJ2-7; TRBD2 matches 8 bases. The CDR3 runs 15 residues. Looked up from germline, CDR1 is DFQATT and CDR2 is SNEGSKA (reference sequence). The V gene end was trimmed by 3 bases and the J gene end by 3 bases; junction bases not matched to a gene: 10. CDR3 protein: CSARASGRSLYEQYF. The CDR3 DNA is TGCAGTGCTAGGGCTAGCGGGCGGAGTCTCTACGAGCAGTACTTC.

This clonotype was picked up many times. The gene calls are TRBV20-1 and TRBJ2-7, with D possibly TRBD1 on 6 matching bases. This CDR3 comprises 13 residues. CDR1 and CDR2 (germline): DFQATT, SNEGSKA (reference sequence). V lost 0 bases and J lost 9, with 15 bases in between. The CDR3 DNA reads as TGCAGTGCTAGAGATATATACAGGGTCCCGCAGTACTTC. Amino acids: CSARDIYRVPQYF.

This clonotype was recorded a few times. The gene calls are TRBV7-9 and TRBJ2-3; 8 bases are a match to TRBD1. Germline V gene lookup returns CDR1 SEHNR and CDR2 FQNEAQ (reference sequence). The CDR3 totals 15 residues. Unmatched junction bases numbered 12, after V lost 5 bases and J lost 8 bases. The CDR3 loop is CASSPGTGRSGTQYF. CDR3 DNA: TGTGCCAGCAGCCCAGGGACAGGACGATCCGGTACGCAGTATTTT.

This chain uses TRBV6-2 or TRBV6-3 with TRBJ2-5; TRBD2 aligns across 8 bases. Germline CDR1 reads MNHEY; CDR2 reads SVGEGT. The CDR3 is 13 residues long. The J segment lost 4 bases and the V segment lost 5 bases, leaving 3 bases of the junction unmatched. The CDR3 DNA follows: TGTGCCAGCAGTAGGGGACTAGGAGAGACCCAGTACTTC. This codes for CASSRGLGETQYF.

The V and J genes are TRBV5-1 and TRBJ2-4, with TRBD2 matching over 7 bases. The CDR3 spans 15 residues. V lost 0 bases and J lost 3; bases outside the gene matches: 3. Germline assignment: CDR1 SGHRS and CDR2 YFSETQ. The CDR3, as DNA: TGCGCCAGCAGCTTGGGGTCTAGCGGCAAAAACATTCAGTACTTC. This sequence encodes CASSLGSSGKNIQYF.

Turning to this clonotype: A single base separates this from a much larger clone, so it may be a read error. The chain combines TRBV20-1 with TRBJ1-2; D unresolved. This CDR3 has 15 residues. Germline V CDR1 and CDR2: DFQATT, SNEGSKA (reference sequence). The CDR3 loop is CGASSAASPFDGYTF. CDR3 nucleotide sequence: TGCGGTGCTAGTAGCGCGGCCAGTCCCTTCGATGGCTACACCTTC.

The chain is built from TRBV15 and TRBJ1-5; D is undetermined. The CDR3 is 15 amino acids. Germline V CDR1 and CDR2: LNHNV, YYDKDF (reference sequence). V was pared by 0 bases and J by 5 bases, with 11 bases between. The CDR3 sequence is CATSRDPGGDQPQHF. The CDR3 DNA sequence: TGTGCCACCAGCAGAGATCCGGGCGGGGATCAGCCCCAGCATTTT.

The CDR3 spells CASSLERNGASYEQYF. CDR3 bases: TGTGCCAGCAGCTTAGAAAGGAATGGAGCGTCCTACGAGCAGTACTTC. V usage is TRBV11-1 and J usage is TRBJ2-7; no reliable D call. Trimming took off 1 base at V and 1 base at J, with 14 bases between the two ends. The CDR3 is 16 amino acids. In germline, CDR1 is SGHAT, CDR2 FQDESV (reference sequence).

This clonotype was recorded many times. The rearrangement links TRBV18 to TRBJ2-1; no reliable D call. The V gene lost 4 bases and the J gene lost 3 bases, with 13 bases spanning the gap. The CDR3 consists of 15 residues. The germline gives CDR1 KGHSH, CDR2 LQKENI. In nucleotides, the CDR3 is TGTGCCAGCTCACTGTTCAGCCAAGGCTACAATGAGCAGTTCTTC. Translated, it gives CASSLFSQGYNEQFF.

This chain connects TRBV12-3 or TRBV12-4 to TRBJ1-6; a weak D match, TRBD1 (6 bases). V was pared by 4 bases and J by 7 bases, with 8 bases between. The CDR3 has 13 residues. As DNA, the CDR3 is TGTGCCAGCAGTTGGACAGACAATTCACCCCTCCACTTT. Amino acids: CASSWTDNSPLHF.

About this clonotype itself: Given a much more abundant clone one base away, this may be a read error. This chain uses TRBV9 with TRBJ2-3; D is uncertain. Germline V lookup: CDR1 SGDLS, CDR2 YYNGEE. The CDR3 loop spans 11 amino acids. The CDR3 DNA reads TGTGCCAGCAGCCTCGGAGTTACGCGGTATTTT. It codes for CASSLGVTRYF.

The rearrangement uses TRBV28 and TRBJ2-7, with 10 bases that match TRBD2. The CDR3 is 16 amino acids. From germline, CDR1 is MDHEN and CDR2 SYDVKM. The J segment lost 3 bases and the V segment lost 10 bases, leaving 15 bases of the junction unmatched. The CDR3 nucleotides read TGTGCCATCAATAAGGTAGCGGGGGGCCTTATCTACGAGCAGTACTTC. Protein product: CAINKVAGGLIYEQYF.

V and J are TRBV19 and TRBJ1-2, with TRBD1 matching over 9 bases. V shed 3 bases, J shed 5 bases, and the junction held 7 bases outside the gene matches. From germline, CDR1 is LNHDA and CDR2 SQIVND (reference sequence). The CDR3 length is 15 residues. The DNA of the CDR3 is TGTGCCAGTAGTATTAATTCGGGACAGGGATATGGCTACACCTTC. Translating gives CASSINSGQGYGYTF.

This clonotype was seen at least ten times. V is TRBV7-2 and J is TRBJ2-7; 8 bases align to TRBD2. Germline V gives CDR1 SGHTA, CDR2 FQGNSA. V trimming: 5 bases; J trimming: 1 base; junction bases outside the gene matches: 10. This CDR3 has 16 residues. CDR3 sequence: CASSPTLAASSYEQYF. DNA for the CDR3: TGTGCCAGCAGCCCCACACTAGCGGCGAGTTCCTACGAGCAGTACTTC.

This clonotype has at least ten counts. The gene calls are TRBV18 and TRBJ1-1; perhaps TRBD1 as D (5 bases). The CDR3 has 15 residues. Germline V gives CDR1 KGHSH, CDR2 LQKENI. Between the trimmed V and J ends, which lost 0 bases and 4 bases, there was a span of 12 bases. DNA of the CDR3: TGTGCCAGCTCACCACCGGGCAGGGCAGGCACTGAAGCTTTCTTT. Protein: CASSPPGRAGTEAFF.

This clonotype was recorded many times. CDR3 loop: CASSLEGQGRETQYF. The DNA for the CDR3 is TGCGCCAGCAGCTTGGAGGGACAGGGGAGAGAGACCCAGTACTTC. This chain links TRBV5-1 with TRBJ2-5; 10 bases fit TRBD1. V lost 0 bases and J lost 4; bases outside the gene matches: 3. Germline CDR1 SGHRS, CDR2 YFSETQ. The length of the CDR3 is 15 residues.

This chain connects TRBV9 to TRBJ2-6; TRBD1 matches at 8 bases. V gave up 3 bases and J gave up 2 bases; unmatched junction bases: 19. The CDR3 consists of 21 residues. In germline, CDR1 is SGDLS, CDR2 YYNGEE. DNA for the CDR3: TGTGCCAGCAGCGCAGAAGGAGGACCGGGAGACAGGGGTGCTGGGGCCAACGTCCTGACTTTC. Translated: CASSAEGGPGDRGAGANVLTF.

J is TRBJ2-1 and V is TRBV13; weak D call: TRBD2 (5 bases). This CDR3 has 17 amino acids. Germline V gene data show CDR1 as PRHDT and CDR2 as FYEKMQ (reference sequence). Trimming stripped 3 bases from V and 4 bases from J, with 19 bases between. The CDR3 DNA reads TGTGCCAGCAGCTTCCTTATCCTCGGGGTGGGTTACAATGAGCAGTTCTTC. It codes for CASSFLILGVGYNEQFF. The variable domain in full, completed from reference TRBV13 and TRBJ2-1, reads AAGVIQSPRHLIKEKRETATLKCYPIPRHDTVYWYQQGPGQDPQFLISFYEKMQSDKGSIPDRFSAQQFSDYHSELNMSSLELGDSALYFCASSFLILGVGYNEQFFGPGTRLTVL.